This entry concerns a single T cell receptor (beta chain). The antigen is undetermined. Method: immunoSEQ multiplex PCR; TCRdb's copy keeps in-frame clones and lacks some. The data contain some 2.4 million clones, 93% of them seen just once; the ten biggest clones take up approximately 0.35%. A split of CD4+ cells into CD45RA+ naive and CD45RA-negative memory subsets was performed. The entry originates in a study of shared clonotypes between healthy human individuals. Study-level points and caveats: Rarefaction analysis demonstrated incomplete sorted-subset sequencing notwithstanding large depth. Naive subsets generally exceeded memory subsets in estimated richness. Only a few donors were included, so the genetic and exposure-history diversity represented was limited.

This receptor was taken from a man aged 18 to 29 in good health. Some clones in this sample may be carry-over from other donors' samples. The sample was naive CD4+ T cells from PBMCs. The subset is: CD45RA+ positively selected.

Here the CDR3 reads CASSLAIYPGQTNTGELFF. The DNA of the CDR3 is TGTGCCAGCAGCTTAGCGATATATCCGGGACAGACGAACACCGGGGAGCTGTTTTTT. The chain couples TRBV7-2 to TRBJ2-2, with 7 bases identical to TRBD1. Germline values: CDR1 SGHTA, CDR2 FQGNSA. The V segment lost 0 bases and the J segment 0 bases; nucleotides outside the gene matches: 10. CDR3 length equals 19 residues.